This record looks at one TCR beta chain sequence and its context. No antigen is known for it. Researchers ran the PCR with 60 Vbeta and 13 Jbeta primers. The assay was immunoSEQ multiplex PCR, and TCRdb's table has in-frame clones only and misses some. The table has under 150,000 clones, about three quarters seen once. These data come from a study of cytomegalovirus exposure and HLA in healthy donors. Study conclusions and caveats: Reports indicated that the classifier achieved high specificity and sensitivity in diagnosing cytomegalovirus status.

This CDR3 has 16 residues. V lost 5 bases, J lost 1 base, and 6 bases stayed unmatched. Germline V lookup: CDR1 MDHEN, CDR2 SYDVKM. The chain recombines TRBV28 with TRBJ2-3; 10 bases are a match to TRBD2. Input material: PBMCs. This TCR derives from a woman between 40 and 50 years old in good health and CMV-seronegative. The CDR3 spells CASSTYLAGGTDTQYF. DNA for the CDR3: TGTGCCAGCAGTACTTACCTAGCGGGGGGCACAGATACGCAGTATTTT.